This T cell receptor beta chain was recorded in a study of T cell repertoires in cytomegalovirus infection. Study at large: Indicated by public TCR beta signatures were CMV infection and matching HLA type. Points from the study as a whole: CMV-specific TCR beta clonotypes restricted by HLA-C dominated the ex vivo response. Carriers of CMV and the relevant HLA type were discriminated by public TCR beta frequency.

Concerning this clonotype itself: The target antigen is unknown.

Trimming removed 7 bases from V and 9 bases from J; junction bases left unmatched: 11. Germline-derived CDR1 and CDR2 are MDHEN and SYDVKM. This CDR3 spans 15 amino acids. TCRdb reprocessed the reads via MiXCR and lists one record per CDR3 protein. The sample includes about 320,000 distinct CDR3 sequences, 9.5% of them seen just once. The sample comprised PBMCs. The sequence was obtained from a human donor in good health (CMV status not recorded). Some clones in this sample may be carry-over from other donors' samples. The chain combines TRBV28 with TRBJ2-1; 11 bases agree with TRBD2. The CDR3 is CASTALAGGRGEQFF. The CDR3 bases are TGTGCCAGCACCGCGTTAGCGGGAGGGCGGGGTGAGCAGTTCTTC.